This T cell receptor beta chain comes out of a study of blood T cell repertoires in COVID-19. Overall study: Both acute and convalescent COVID-19 samples were obtained from the United States, Italy and Spain. PBMCs, B-cell-depleted T cells, or T cells provided the cDNA or gDNA that made up the material.

This CDR3 has 14 amino acids. V was trimmed by 3 bases and J by 6 bases, leaving 12 bases between them. The germline V gene encodes CDR1 MGHDK and CDR2 SYGVNS. Original processing methods: The authors estimated nucleated cell counts from reference gene primer amplification. Using immunoSEQ multiplex PCR, the repertoire was profiled, and TCRdb retains in-frame clones only, with some absent. V and J calls and clone size follow that table, whereas D and trimming were derived from the DNA. The sample includes about 250,000 clones, about 80% of them seen just once. The receptor was derived from a woman aged 80 or over with acute or convalescent COVID-19. The J gene is TRBJ2-1, the V gene TRBV25-1; D is possibly TRBD1 (6 bases). Sample: peripheral blood. The CDR3 reads CASSDSRGRNEQFF. The CDR3 nucleotides read TGTGCCAGCAGTGATTCCAGGGGACGCAATGAGCAGTTCTTC.